This TCR beta chain came from a study of blood T cell repertoires in COVID-19. Some clones are missing from TCRdb's copy, which holds only in-frame ones; the method was immunoSEQ multiplex PCR. The data show around 230,000 clones, roughly 90% seen once. Trimming removed 6 bases from V and 5 bases from J; junction bases left unmatched: 8. The germline V gene encodes CDR1 LGHNT and CDR2 FRNRAP. The length of the CDR3 is 15 residues. This sequence originates from a man in his sixties who had recovered from COVID-19. The sample comprised peripheral blood. The chain recombines TRBV12-5 with TRBJ2-3; TRBD2 agrees at 10 bases. The CDR3 nucleotides are TGTGCTAGTGGGTTAGCGGGGGGCAGGGGAGATACGCAGTATTTT. It yields the protein CASGLAGGRGDTQYF.